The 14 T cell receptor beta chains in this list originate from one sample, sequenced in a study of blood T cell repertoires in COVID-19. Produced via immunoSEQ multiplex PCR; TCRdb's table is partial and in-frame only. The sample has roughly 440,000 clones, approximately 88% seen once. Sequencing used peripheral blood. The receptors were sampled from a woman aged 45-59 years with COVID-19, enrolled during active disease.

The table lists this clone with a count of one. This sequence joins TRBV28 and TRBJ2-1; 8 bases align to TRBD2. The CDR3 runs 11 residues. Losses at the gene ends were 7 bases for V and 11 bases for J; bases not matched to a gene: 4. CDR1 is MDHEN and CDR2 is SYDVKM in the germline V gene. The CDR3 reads CASTREGQQFF. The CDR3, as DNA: TGTGCCAGCACCCGGGAGGGTCAGCAGTTCTTC.

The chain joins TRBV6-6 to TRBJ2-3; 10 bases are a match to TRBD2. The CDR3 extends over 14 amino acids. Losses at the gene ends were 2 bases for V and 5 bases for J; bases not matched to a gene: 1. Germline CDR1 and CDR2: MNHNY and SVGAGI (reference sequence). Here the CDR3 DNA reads TGTGCCAGCAGTTACAGCGGGGGGGTAGATACGCAGTATTTT. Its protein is CASSYSGGVDTQYF.

The CDR3 DNA reads TGTGCCAGCAGTGAATTTAGACAGAAAGAGACCCAGTACTTC. Protein: CASSEFRQKETQYF. This chain uses TRBV6-1 with TRBJ2-5, with a tentative D call TRBD1 (5 bases). The CDR3 loop spans 14 amino acids. Trimming pared 2 bases from V and 3 bases from J, leaving 10 bases between. CDR1 and CDR2 (germline): MNHNS, SASEGT.

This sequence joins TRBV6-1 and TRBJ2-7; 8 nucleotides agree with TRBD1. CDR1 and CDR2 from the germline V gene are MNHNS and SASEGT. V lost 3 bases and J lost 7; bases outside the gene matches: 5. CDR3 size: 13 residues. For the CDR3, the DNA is TGTGCCAGCAGTGATCCGGACAGGGAGGAGCAGTACTTC. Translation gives CASSDPDREEQYF.

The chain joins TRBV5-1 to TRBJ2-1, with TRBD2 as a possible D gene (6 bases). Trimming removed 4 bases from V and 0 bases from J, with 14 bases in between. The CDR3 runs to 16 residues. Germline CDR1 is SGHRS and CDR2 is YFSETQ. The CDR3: CASSQAAGSSYNEQFF. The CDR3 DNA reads TGCGCCAGCAGCCAAGCGGCGGGGAGCTCCTACAATGAGCAGTTCTTC. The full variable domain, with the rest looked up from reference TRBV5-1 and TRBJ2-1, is KAGVTQTPRYLIKTRGQQVTLSCSPISGHRSVSWYQQTPGQGLQFLFEYFSETQRNKGNFPGRFSGRQFSNSRSEMNVSTLELGDSALYLCASSQAAGSSYNEQFFGPGTRLTVL.

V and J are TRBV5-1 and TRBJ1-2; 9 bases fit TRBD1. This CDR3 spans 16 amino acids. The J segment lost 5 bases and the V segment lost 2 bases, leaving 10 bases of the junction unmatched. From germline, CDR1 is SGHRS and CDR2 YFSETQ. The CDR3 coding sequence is TGCGCCAGCAGCTTTAACAGGACAGGGGAGGATTATGGCTACACCTTC. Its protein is CASSFNRTGEDYGYTF.

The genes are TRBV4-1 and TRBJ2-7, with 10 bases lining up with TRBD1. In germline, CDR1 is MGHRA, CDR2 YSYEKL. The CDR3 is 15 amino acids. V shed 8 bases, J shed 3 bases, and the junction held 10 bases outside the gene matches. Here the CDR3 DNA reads TGCGCCAGCTCGTGGGGGGGACAGGGGTTCTACGAGCAGTACTTC. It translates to CASSWGGQGFYEQYF.

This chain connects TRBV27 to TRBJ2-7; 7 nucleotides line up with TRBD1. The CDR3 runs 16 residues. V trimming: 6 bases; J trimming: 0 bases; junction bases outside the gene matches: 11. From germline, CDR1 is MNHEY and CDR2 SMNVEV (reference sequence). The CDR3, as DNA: TGTGCCAGCAGCCGCTTGGGGACAGAAACCTCCTACGAGCAGTACTTC. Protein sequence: CASSRLGTETSYEQYF.

In nucleotides, the CDR3 is TGTGCCAGCAGTTTATCCGTCAGTCCCCACGAGCAGTACTTC. This encodes CASSLSVSPHEQYF. J is TRBJ2-7 and V is TRBV27; D uncertain. Trimming took 0 bases from V and 5 from J, leaving 11 bases between them. The CDR3 is 14 residues long. CDR1 is MNHEY, CDR2 SMNVEV, per germline (reference sequence).

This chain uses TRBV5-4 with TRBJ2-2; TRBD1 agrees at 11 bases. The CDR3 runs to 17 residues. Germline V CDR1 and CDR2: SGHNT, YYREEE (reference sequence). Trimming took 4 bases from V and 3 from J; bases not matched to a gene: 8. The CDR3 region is CASSRPTGQGDTGELFF. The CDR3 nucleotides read TGTGCCAGCAGCCGCCCCACGGGACAGGGGGACACCGGGGAGCTGTTTTTT.

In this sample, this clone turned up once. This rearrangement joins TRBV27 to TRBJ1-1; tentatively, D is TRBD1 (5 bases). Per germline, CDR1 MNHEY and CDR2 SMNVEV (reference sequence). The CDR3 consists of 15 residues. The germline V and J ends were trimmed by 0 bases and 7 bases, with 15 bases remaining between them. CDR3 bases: TGTGCCAGCAGTTTATCGCCGGCCAGGGCCATTGAAGCTTTCTTT. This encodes CASSLSPARAIEAFF.

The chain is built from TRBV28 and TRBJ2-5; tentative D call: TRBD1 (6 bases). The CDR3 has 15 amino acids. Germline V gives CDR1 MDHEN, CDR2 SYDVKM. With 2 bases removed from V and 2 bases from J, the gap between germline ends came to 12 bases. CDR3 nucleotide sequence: TGTGCCAGCAGTTTAGCAACCACAGGGCAAGAGACCCAGTACTTC. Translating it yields CASSLATTGQETQYF.

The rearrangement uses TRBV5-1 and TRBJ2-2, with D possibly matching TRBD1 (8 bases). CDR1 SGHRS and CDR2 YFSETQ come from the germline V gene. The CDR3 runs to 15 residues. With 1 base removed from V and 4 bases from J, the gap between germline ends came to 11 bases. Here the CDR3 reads CASSLTGGATGELFF. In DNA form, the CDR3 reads TGCGCCAGCAGCTTGACAGGGGGGGCCACCGGGGAGCTGTTTTTT.

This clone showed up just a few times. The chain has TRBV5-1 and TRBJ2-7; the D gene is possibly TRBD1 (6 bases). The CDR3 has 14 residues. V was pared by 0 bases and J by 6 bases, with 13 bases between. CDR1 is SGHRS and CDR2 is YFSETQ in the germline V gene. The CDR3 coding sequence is TGCGCCAGCAGCTTGGCCCAAGGGGGACGCGAGCAGTACTTC. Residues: CASSLAQGGREQYF.